One sample yielded the 21 T cell receptor beta chains listed below, sequenced in a study of cytomegalovirus exposure and HLA in healthy donors. A multiplex PCR was run with 60 Vbeta primers and 13 Jbeta primers. Measured with immunoSEQ multiplex PCR; TCRdb has only the in-frame clones, and not every one. The sample includes approximately 110,000 clones, approximately 79% of them seen just once. Sequencing was carried out using PBMCs. Receptors were obtained from a woman in her thirties or forties in good health and CMV-seronegative.

This clone turned up a few times. The chain carries TRBV4-3 and TRBJ1-1; tentatively, D is TRBD1 (5 bases). Trimming cost V 0 bases and J 9 bases, with 14 bases left between them. This CDR3 region has 14 residues. Germline V gene lookup returns CDR1 LGHNA and CDR2 YSLEER. CDR3 region: CASSQDRAGNKAFF. CDR3 sequence (DNA): TGCGCCAGCAGCCAAGATCGTGCAGGGAATAAAGCTTTCTTT.

This clone was recorded only once. The chain carries TRBV7-6 and TRBJ2-6; D gene uncertain. Germline V gene data show CDR1 as SGHVS and CDR2 as FNYEAQ. Trimming removed 6 bases at V and 0 bases at J, with 6 bases between. The CDR3 is 14 residues long. The CDR3 reads CASRLSSGANVLTF. CDR3 nucleotide sequence: TGTGCCAGCAGACTAAGCTCTGGGGCCAACGTCCTGACTTTC.

V gene TRBV6-4 combines with J gene TRBJ1-2, with D possibly matching TRBD1 (6 bases). Trimming removed 0 bases at V and 8 bases at J, with 19 bases between. CDR1 and CDR2 (germline): MRHNA, SNTAGT. CDR3 length: 16 amino acids. In DNA, the CDR3 is TGTGCCAGCAGTGACTCGTTGGCCCCAGGGGAAAAGGGCTACACCTTC. Translation: CASSDSLAPGEKGYTF.

The genes are TRBV10-3 and TRBJ2-2; D remains ambiguous. The CDR3 covers 16 residues. Germline V gene data show CDR1 as ENHRY and CDR2 as SYGVKD. With 2 bases removed from V and 4 bases from J, the gap between germline ends came to 14 bases. CDR3 in amino acids: CAISEIGGVGTGELFF. The CDR3, as DNA: TGTGCCATCAGTGAGATTGGTGGAGTCGGCACCGGGGAGCTGTTTTTT.

The chain combines TRBV25-1 with TRBJ2-2; tentative D call: TRBD2 (5 bases). CDR3 length: 16 residues. CDR1 is MGHDK and CDR2 is SYGVNS in the germline V gene. Trimming pared 8 bases from V and 3 bases from J, leaving 19 bases between. CDR3 coding DNA: TGTGCCAGCCGCGGTGGCACATCGCGGGACACCGGGGAGCTGTTTTTT. Translation gives CASRGGTSRDTGELFF.

The V call is TRBV7-9, the J call TRBJ2-5; 7 nucleotides line up with TRBD1. Germline V gene data show CDR1 as SEHNR and CDR2 as FQNEAQ (reference sequence). The CDR3 is made up of 16 amino acids. Trimming at V came to 3 bases and at J to 0 bases, leaving 7 bases not matched to a gene. The CDR3 DNA sequence: TGTGCCAGCAGCTTTAGAATGGGGACAGACCAAGAGACCCAGTACTTC. It specifies CASSFRMGTDQETQYF.

This rearrangement joins TRBV30 to TRBJ2-3, with 10 bases matching TRBD2. V lost 1 base to trimming and J lost 3 bases; unmatched junction nucleotides: 10. The CDR3 loop spans 17 amino acids. The germline gives CDR1 GTSNPN, CDR2 SVGIG (reference sequence). CDR3 in amino acids: CAWSGAGGVVGTDTQYF. The CDR3 coding sequence is TGTGCCTGGAGTGGAGCGGGAGGGGTGGTTGGTACAGATACGCAGTATTTT.

V and J are TRBV7-9 and TRBJ2-7, with 8 bases aligning to TRBD2. Trimming at V came to 5 bases and at J to 1 base, leaving 10 bases not matched to a gene. CDR1 is SEHNR and CDR2 is FQNEAQ in the germline V gene (reference sequence). This CDR3 is 16 amino acids long. The CDR3, as DNA: TGTGCCAGCAGCGCCCCGGGGGGGCTCGGGTCCTACGAGCAGTACTTC. The encoded protein is CASSAPGGLGSYEQYF.

The gene calls are TRBV19 and TRBJ1-2; D call uncertain. With 6 bases removed from V and 2 bases from J, the gap between germline ends came to 4 bases. The CDR3 has 11 residues. Germline V gene sequence: CDR1 LNHDA, CDR2 SQIVND (reference sequence). As DNA, the CDR3 is TGTGCCAGTAGACAGAACTATGGCTACACCTTC. Protein sequence: CASRQNYGYTF.

This clone was seen only a few times. The chain joins TRBV27 to TRBJ1-5, with D perhaps matching TRBD1 (6 bases). Germline CDR1 and CDR2: MNHEY and SMNVEV (reference sequence). The V end was cut by 8 bases, the J end by 5 bases, with 19 bases between. The length of the CDR3 is 15 residues. The CDR3 here is CASCRRAGAHQPQHF. Here the CDR3 DNA reads TGTGCCAGCTGCCGCCGGGCGGGGGCGCATCAGCCCCAGCATTTT.

There are a few counts of this clone. V and J are TRBV2 and TRBJ2-1, with 8 bases aligning to TRBD2. Germline CDR1 SNHLY, CDR2 FYNNEI. J gave up 5 bases and V 6 bases, and 9 bases lay outside the gene matches. CDR3 size: 15 residues. The CDR3: CASSGPLADHNEQFF. As DNA, the CDR3 is TGTGCCAGCAGCGGTCCACTAGCGGACCACAATGAGCAGTTCTTC.

This clone was observed a few times. The J gene is TRBJ2-1, the V gene TRBV15; TRBD2 aligns across 7 bases. CDR3 length equals 15 residues. From germline, CDR1 is LNHNV and CDR2 YYDKDF (reference sequence). The junction had 2 bases not matched to a gene; V was cut back by 0 bases and J by 3 bases. CDR3 in DNA: TGTGCCACCAGCAGAGAAGCGGGGCTCTACAATGAGCAGTTCTTC. As protein: CATSREAGLYNEQFF.

The chain recombines TRBV19 with TRBJ2-5; the match to TRBD1 covers 9 bases. This CDR3 is 14 amino acids long. V was pared by 5 bases and J by 4 bases, with 5 bases of the junction left unmatched. Germline CDR1 LNHDA, CDR2 SQIVND (reference sequence). CDR3 protein: CASSPRTGVETQYF. The CDR3 DNA reads as TGTGCCAGTAGTCCTAGGACAGGGGTAGAGACCCAGTACTTC.

The CDR3 DNA sequence: TGTGCCAGCAGCCTCGGGGGTGAAGCTTTCTTT. Amino acid sequence: CASSLGGEAFF. The chain combines TRBV7-9 with TRBJ1-1; the D gene is possibly TRBD1 (5 bases). Trimming left V 5 bases short and J 7 bases short, with 8 bases between. The CDR3 runs 11 residues. Germline lookup yields CDR1 SEHNR and CDR2 FQNEAQ (reference sequence). The full variable domain, completed using reference TRBV7-9 and TRBJ1-1, is DTGVSQNPRHKITKRGQNVTFRCDPISEHNRLYWYRQTLGQGPEFLTYFQNEAQLEKSRLLSDRFSAERPKGSFSTLEIQRTEQGDSAMYLCASSLGGEAFFGQGTRLTVV.

The rearrangement links TRBV6-5 to TRBJ1-2; 7 nucleotides line up with TRBD1. With 5 bases clipped from V and 2 bases from J, the junction kept 8 bases outside the gene matches. CDR3 size: 15 residues. Germline V gives CDR1 MNHEY, CDR2 SVGAGI. This CDR3 is CASSLRAGQNYGYTF. CDR3 DNA sequence: TGTGCCAGCAGTCTAAGGGCGGGACAGAACTATGGCTACACCTTC.

This clone was seen only a few times. J is TRBJ1-3 and V is TRBV7-9; 9 bases are a match to TRBD1. V lost 11 bases and J lost 0; bases outside the gene matches: 17. Germline V gene sequence: CDR1 SEHNR, CDR2 FQNEAQ (reference sequence). CDR3 length: 18 amino acids. DNA for the CDR3: TGTGCCTTCTCTAAGGGACAGGGTAATTTTTTCTCTGGAAACACCATATATTTT. Its translation is CAFSKGQGNFFSGNTIYF.

The CDR3 nucleotides read TGTGCCAGCAGCCAAGATGGGAGCACCGGGGAGCTGTTTTTT. Translation gives CASSQDGSTGELFF. The V gene is TRBV4-2, the J gene TRBJ2-2, with D maybe TRBD2 (5 bases). The CDR3 spans 14 residues. Germline V gene sequence: CDR1 LGHNA, CDR2 YNFKEQ. The germline V and J ends were trimmed by 0 bases and 4 bases, with 6 bases remaining between them.

The genes are TRBV6-6 and TRBJ1-3; 7 bases map to TRBD1. Germline values: CDR1 MNHNY, CDR2 SVGAGI (reference sequence). The J segment lost 1 base and the V segment lost 7 bases, leaving 10 bases of the junction unmatched. This CDR3 comprises 16 residues. CDR3 DNA: TGTGCCAGCACGATCGGACAGGCCCTTTCTGGAAACACCATATATTTT. This gives the protein CASTIGQALSGNTIYF.

For this clone: The same CDR3 also results from other DNA sequences found in this sample. This chain connects TRBV29-1 to TRBJ1-1; D not certain. V lost 4 bases and J lost 10, with 7 bases in between. The CDR3 runs 9 residues. CDR1 and CDR2 (germline): SQVTM, ANQGSEA. The CDR3 region is CSVVPGAFF. The CDR3 nucleotides are TGCAGCGTTGTTCCCGGAGCTTTCTTT.

The table lists this clone with a few counts. This chain uses TRBV6-5 with TRBJ1-6, with a weak D call TRBD1 (5 bases). Germline CDR1 and CDR2: MNHEY and SVGAGI. Trimming shortened V by 4 bases and J by 9 bases, and 16 bases separated the two germline ends. This CDR3 has 15 residues. The CDR3 DNA reads as TGTGCCAGCAGTTTCACAGGCTCGGGGGGTTCACCCCTCCACTTT. Its protein product is CASSFTGSGGSPLHF.

V is TRBV5-1 and J is TRBJ1-2; the match to TRBD1 covers 8 bases. From germline, CDR1 is SGHRS and CDR2 YFSETQ. The CDR3 contains 16 residues. Trimming took 4 bases from V and 5 from J; bases not matched to a gene: 13. The CDR3 coding sequence is TGCGCCAGCAGCCTCACGACAGGGGATATTAGGTATGGCTACACCTTC. Translating gives CASSLTTGDIRYGYTF.